Listed below are T cell receptor beta chains from one sample, sequenced in a study of blood T cells in healthy people across ages. Each CDR3 protein gets one entry after TCRdb re-called the 5' RACE reads with MiXCR. In the table there are 650,000 to 800,000 distinct CDR3 sequences, under 65% of which are singletons. Sequenced: blood. All receptors come from a woman of 80 years or more in good health. Both conserved end residues are part of each CDR3. Fields, in order: D gene, clone size, V gene, J gene, CDR3 DNA, CDR3 protein. D genes are given only for firm matches. Expanded clones get a size class; other rows say once, few or many, or leave the size out.

>-|-|TRBV4-2|TRBJ1-3
TGTGCCAGTGGAGAACTGTTGTCTGGAAACACCATATATTTT
CASGELLSGNTIYF
>TRBD2|-|TRBV5-1|TRBJ2-1
TGCGCCAGCAGCTTTTCAAGCGGGGGGACTGTCTCCTACAATGAGCAGTTCTTC
CASSFSSGGTVSYNEQFF
>-|-|TRBV4-3|TRBJ2-2
TGCGCCAGCAGCCAAGATAGGGTTCCCGGGGAGCTGTTTTTT
CASSQDRVPGELFF
>-|-|TRBV27|TRBJ2-5
TGTGCCAGCAGTTTATTCCAAGGGACTCCGGAGCAGTACTTC
CASSLFQGTPEQYF
>TRBD1|-|TRBV7-3|TRBJ1-1
TGTGCCAGCAGCTACCTCCGGGACAGGGGAGCTGAAGCTTTCTTT
CASSYLRDRGAEAFF
>TRBD2|-|TRBV27|TRBJ2-5
TGTGCCAGCGGGAGGAAGCGGGGCCAAGAGACCCAGTACTTC
CASGRKRGQETQYF
>-|few|TRBV9|TRBJ1-1
TGTGCCAGCAGCGTAGGGGCCGAGAACACTGAAGCTTTCTTT
CASSVGAENTEAFF
>-|-|TRBV20-1|TRBJ2-3
TGCAGTGCCGCGCTTGCCCTAAGCACAGATACGCAGTATTTT
CSAALALSTDTQYF
>-|-|TRBV7-2|TRBJ2-3
TGTGCCAGCAGCCCGGGGGTCACCCGGGGTACGCAGTATTTT
CASSPGVTRGTQYF
>TRBD1|many|TRBV4-1|TRBJ2-1
TGCGCCAGCAGCTCAACATCGGGACAGCTATACAATGAGCAGTTCTTC
CASSSTSGQLYNEQFF
>TRBD2|few|TRBV12-3/TRBV12-4|TRBJ2-3
TGTGCCAGCAGTGCCGGGAGGGGGAGCACAGATACGCAGTATTTT
CASSAGRGSTDTQYF
>TRBD2|many|TRBV9|TRBJ2-1
TGTGCCAGCAGTAAGAGCGGGGGGGCGAATAATGAGCAGTTCTTC
CASSKSGGANNEQFF
>-|many|TRBV28|TRBJ2-7
TGTGCCAGCCACCCGGGGGGCTATACTGAGCAGTACTTC
CASHPGGYTEQYF
>TRBD2|once|TRBV28|TRBJ2-7
TGTGCCAGCAGTTTAGGACCCGGGAGGTGGGGGTACGAGCAGTACTTC
CASSLGPGRWGYEQYF
>-|-|TRBV6-5|TRBJ2-7
TGTGCCAGCAGTACCCCCGGCGAGCAGTACTTC
CASSTPGEQYF
>-|-|TRBV6-4|TRBJ2-3
TGTGCCAGCAGTCCGGGGGCCTCTAGCACAGATACGCAGTATTTT
CASSPGASSTDTQYF
>-|few|TRBV12-3/TRBV12-4|TRBJ2-2
TGTGCCAGCAGCTCCCGGGCTTGGCGGGGGAACACCGGGGAGCTGTTTTTT
CASSSRAWRGNTGELFF
>-|many|TRBV13|TRBJ2-7
TGTGCCAGCAGCAAATTGCTTCACGGCTACGAGCAGTACTTC
CASSKLLHGYEQYF
>-|-|TRBV7-2|TRBJ2-5
TGTGCCAGCACCCCCCGGCCGGGACAAGAGACCCAGTACTTC
CASTPRPGQETQYF
>-|few|TRBV2|TRBJ1-6
TGTGCCAGCCCGGACAGCCCTAGCGCTTCACCCCTCCACTTT
CASPDSPSASPLHF
>TRBD1|-|TRBV7-9|TRBJ1-4
TGTGCCAGCAAGGGGGCGGAAACTAATGAAAAACTGTTTTTT
CASKGAETNEKLFF
>TRBD1|-|TRBV6-1|TRBJ1-4
TGTGCCAGTAACACAGGGGGTAATGAAAAACTGTTTTTT
CASNTGGNEKLFF
>-|-|TRBV6-5|TRBJ1-3
TGTGCCAGCTATCCAGGGACGGTTGGAAACACCATATATTTT
CASYPGTVGNTIYF
>-|-|TRBV2|TRBJ1-1
TGTGCCAGCAGTGGGGAGCGGAACACTGAAGCTTTCTTT
CASSGERNTEAFF
>-|-|TRBV6-6|TRBJ1-5
TGTGCCAGCAGTTACGAGACATACTATCAGCCCCAGCATTTT
CASSYETYYQPQHF
>-|-|TRBV6-6|TRBJ2-5
TGTGCCAGCAGACAGATTCCGAGGGAGACCCAGTACTTC
CASRQIPRETQYF
>-|-|TRBV29-1|TRBJ2-1
TGCAGCGATCGGGACAACTACAATGAGCAGTTCTTC
CSDRDNYNEQFF